The T cell receptor (beta chain) under discussion was sequenced for a study of blood T cell repertoires in COVID-19. Germline V lookup: CDR1 MNHEY, CDR2 SMNVEV (reference sequence). CDR3 length: 15 residues. The V end lost 8 bases, the J end lost 4 bases, and 15 bases lay between the germline ends. Here immunoSEQ multiplex PCR was the method, and the copy in TCRdb shows in-frame clones only, minus some. The sample holds 250,000 to 350,000 clones, 90% seen once. Membership in each cohort depended on participant-reported clinical history. This TCR came from a man in his fifties or sixties who had recovered from COVID-19. Sequenced sample: PBMCs or T cells enriched from blood (not recorded which). The chain links TRBV27 to TRBJ1-6; a weak D match, TRBD1 (5 bases). The CDR3 loop reads CASRGGTTYNSPLHF. CDR3 nucleotide sequence: TGTGCCAGCCGCGGGGGGACCACGTATAATTCACCCCTCCACTTT.